This T cell receptor (beta chain) was obtained from a study of T cells after posttransplantation cyclophosphamide. Profiled with immunoSEQ multiplex PCR; TCRdb holds only in-frame clones, not every one. The table records about 5,900 clones, 1.5% to 2% of them present only once. Busulfan-fludarabine conditioning, marrow transplant, and cyclophosphamide on days +3 and +4 were administered. Regarding this clone: Antigen unknown. At one of its ends the junction is not consistent with the germline gene, which may arise from a read error.

Study results and limitations: Recipient CMV seropositivity and CMV reactivation strongly tracked TRB clonality. Donor CD8+ memory clones often dominated recipient blood repertoires at later times. Tissue-infiltrating T cells from skin or gut overlapped little with blood T cells.

This sample comprised PBMCs, obtained approximately 38 weeks after a stem cell transplant with posttransplant cyclophosphamide. The source of this sequence is a male patient younger than 45 who received an allogeneic stem cell transplant from a related donor, was CMV-positive, and had no GVHD. Some of the T cells might come from the graft donor.

The CDR3 region is CASSAGAKDIQYF. As DNA, the CDR3 is TGTGCCAGCAGCGCGGGAGCCAAAGACATTCAGTACTTC. The chain recombines TRBV9 with TRBJ2-4; tentatively, D is TRBD2 (6 bases). In germline, CDR1 is SGDLS, CDR2 YYNGEE. The CDR3 is 13 amino acids. Combining the CDR3 with reference TRBV9 and TRBJ2-4 gives the whole variable domain DSGVTQTPKHLITATGQRVTLRCSPRSGDLSVYWYQQSLDQGLQFLIQYYNGEERAKGNILERFSAQQFPDLHSELNLSSLELGDSALYFCASSAGAKDIQYFGAGTRLSVL.